This TCR beta chain was identified in a study of T cells in Graves' hyperthyroidism and ophthalmopathy. Overall study context: Peripheral blood specimens were obtained at initial diagnosis, prior to any treatment.

The CDR3 sequence is 17 residues long. Losses at the gene ends were 4 bases for V and 8 bases for J; bases not matched to a gene: 12. Per germline, CDR1 SGHDT and CDR2 YYEEEE. Template material for amplifying TCR beta CDR3 regions consisted of RNA transcripts. HTBI primers were the set used in a first-round RT-PCR of the TCR CDR3. From the multiplex PCR reads, TCRdb called clonotypes with MiXCR, one entry per CDR3 protein. The sample includes hundreds of thousands of distinct CDR3 sequences, around 16% of them seen just once. Study-level results: Stable hyperthyroidism and ophthalmopathy were separated using 13 V-J signatures.

Worth noting for this clonotype: The target antigen is unknown.

The TCR was taken from a woman under 30 with Graves' hyperthyroidism. Sample: blood. V usage is TRBV5-6 and J usage is TRBJ2-1, with 13 nucleotides matching TRBD2. DNA of the CDR3: TGTGCCAGCAGCGAGTTACCGGGACTAGCGGGAACTGATGAGCAGTTCTTC. Translation gives CASSELPGLAGTDEQFF.